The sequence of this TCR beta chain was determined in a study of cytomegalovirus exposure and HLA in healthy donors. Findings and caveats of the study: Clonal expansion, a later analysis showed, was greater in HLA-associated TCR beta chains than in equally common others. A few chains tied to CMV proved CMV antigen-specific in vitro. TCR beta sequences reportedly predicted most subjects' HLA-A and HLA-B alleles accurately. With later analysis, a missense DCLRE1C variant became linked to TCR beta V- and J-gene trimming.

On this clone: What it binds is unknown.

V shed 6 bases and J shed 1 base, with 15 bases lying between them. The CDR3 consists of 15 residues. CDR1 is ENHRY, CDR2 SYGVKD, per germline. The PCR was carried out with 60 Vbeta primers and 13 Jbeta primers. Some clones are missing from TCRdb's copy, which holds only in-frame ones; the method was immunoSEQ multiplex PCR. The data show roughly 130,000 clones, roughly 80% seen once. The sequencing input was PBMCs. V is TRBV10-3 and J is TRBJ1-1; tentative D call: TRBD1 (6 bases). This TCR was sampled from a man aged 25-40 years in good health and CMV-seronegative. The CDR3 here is CAIRDPGDPNTEAFF. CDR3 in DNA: TGTGCCATCAGGGACCCAGGGGACCCGAACACTGAAGCTTTCTTT.